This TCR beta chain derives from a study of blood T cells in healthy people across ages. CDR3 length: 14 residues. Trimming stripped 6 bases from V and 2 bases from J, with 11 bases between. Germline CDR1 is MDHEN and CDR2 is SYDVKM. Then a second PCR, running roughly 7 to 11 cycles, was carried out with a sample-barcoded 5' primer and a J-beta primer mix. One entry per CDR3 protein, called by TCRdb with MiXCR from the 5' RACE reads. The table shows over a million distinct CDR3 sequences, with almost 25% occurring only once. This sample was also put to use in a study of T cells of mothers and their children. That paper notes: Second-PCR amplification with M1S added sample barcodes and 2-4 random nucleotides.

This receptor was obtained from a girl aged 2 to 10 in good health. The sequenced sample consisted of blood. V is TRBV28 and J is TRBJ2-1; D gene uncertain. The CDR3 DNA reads TGTGCCAGCAGACCTTTGGGAACCTACAATGAGCAGTTCTTC. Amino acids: CASRPLGTYNEQFF.